This T cell receptor beta chain was identified in a study of shared clonotypes between healthy human individuals. Germline CDR1 and CDR2: SGDLS and YYNGEE. With 6 bases removed from V and 1 base from J, the gap between germline ends came to 14 bases. This CDR3 has 14 residues. Several immunoSEQ plates held equal portions of the genomic DNA taken from each subset. TCRdb keeps only in-frame clones here, not all; method: immunoSEQ multiplex PCR. The sample includes approximately 2.3 million clones, 93% of them seen just once. The TCR was taken from a man younger than 35 in good health. Some clones in this sample may be carry-over from other donors' samples. This chain connects TRBV9 to TRBJ2-7, with D perhaps given as TRBD1 or TRBD2 (6 bases each). Sample: naive CD4+ T cells from PBMCs. Subset: CD45RA+ positively selected. The chain's CDR3 is CASTRSGQSYEQYF. CDR3 DNA sequence: TGTGCCAGCACCCGTAGCGGACAGTCCTACGAGCAGTACTTC.